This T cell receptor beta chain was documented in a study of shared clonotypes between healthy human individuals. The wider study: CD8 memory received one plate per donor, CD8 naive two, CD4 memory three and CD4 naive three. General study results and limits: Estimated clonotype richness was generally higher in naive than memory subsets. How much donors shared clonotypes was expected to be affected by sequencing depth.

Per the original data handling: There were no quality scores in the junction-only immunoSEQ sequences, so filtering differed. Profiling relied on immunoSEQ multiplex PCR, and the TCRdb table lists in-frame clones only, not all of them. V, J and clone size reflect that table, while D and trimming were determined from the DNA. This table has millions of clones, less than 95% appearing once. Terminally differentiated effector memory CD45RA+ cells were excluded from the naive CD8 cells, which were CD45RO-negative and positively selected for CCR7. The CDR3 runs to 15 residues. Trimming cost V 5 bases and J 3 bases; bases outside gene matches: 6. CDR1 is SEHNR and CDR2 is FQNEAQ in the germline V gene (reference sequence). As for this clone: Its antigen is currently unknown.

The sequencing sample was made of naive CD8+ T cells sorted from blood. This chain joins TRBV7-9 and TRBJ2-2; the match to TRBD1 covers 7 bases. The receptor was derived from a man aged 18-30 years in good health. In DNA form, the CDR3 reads TGTGCCAGCAGCCCCTCGACAGGGCACACCGGGGAGCTGTTTTTT. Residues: CASSPSTGHTGELFF.